This TCR beta chain is from a study of cytomegalovirus exposure and HLA in healthy donors. Overall study: HLA-typed donors were the source of approximately 85 million unique TCRs, which an early data release held.

The PCR made use of 60 Vbeta and 13 Jbeta primers. Produced via immunoSEQ multiplex PCR; TCRdb's table is partial and in-frame only. The profile shows some 220,000 clones, around 89% of them singletons. The length of the CDR3 is 11 residues. CDR1 and CDR2 (germline): SNHLY, FYNNEI. V was clipped by 6 bases and J by 8 bases, with 10 bases between them. This rearrangement joins TRBV2 to TRBJ1-1; possibly TRBD1 for D (6 bases). This TCR derives from a woman aged 18-29 years in good health and CMV-seronegative. The material sequenced was PBMCs. DNA of the CDR3: TGTGCCAGCAGGGACACAGGGGAAGCTTTCTTT. Protein sequence: CASRDTGEAFF. Looking up the rest from reference TRBV2 and TRBJ1-1 gives the full variable domain: EPEVTQTPSHQVTQMGQEVILRCVPISNHLYFYWYRQILGQKVEFLVSFYNNEISEKSEIFDDQFSVERPDGSNFTLKIRSTKLEDSAMYFCASRDTGEAFFGQGTRLTVV.